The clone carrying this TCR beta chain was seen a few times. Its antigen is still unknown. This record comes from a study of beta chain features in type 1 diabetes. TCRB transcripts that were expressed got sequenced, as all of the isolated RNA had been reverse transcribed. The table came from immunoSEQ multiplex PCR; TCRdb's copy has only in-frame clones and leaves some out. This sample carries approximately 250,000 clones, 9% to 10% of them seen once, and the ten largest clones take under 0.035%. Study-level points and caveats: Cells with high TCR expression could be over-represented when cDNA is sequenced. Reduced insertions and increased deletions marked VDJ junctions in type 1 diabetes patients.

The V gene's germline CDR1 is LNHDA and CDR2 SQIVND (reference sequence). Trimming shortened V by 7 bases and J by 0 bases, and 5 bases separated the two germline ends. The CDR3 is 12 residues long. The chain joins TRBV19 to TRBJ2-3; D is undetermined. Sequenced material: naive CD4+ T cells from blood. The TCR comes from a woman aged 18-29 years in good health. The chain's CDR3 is CASTGSTDTQYF. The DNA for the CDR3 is TGTGCCAGTACAGGTAGCACAGATACGCAGTATTTT.